This T cell receptor (beta chain) was observed in a study of vaccination effects on CD4 cells after COVID-19. Whole-study findings and limits: After vaccination, at late timepoints, clones induced by infection and by vaccine contracted markedly.

The germline V gene has CDR1 SGHTA and CDR2 FQGNSA. V gave up 2 bases and J gave up 4 bases, with 10 bases separating them. This CDR3 contains 14 residues. Prior to sequencing, the ViraFEST assay stimulated PBMC with viral peptide pools, which expanded the antigen-specific CD4+ T cells. Around day 10 of culture, CD4+ T cells were separated out. Their SARS-CoV-2 infection, verified by PCR, occurred between March and December 2020. Turning to this clone: What it binds is unknown.

Using immunoSEQ multiplex PCR, the repertoire was profiled, and TCRdb retains in-frame clones only, with some absent. The data show 26,000 or so clones, around 82% seen once. The rearrangement links TRBV7-2 to TRBJ2-3; D may be TRBD1 (5 bases). The TCR originated in a human donor who had a prior SARS-CoV-2 infection. The sample in question was CD4+ T cells from PBMCs cultured with HCoV-NL63 spike peptides, obtained before COVID-19 vaccination. The DNA for the CDR3 is TGTGCCAGCAGCTTAAATAAAGGGGCAGATACGCAGTATTTT. Translating it yields CASSLNKGADTQYF.